This is a list of T cell receptor beta chains from one sample in a study of blood T cell repertoires in COVID-19. The assay was immunoSEQ multiplex PCR, and TCRdb's table has in-frame clones only and misses some. The table lists some 270,000 clones, around 85% of them singletons. Sequenced sample: peripheral blood. The source of these receptors is a human donor with COVID-19, enrolled during active disease. The donor label of this sample is uncertain. Each CDR3 is given with its conserved first and last residue. The D gene is left open where the match is weak. A row's size may be missing; if present it is once, few, many or a size class.

clone_size,j_call,v_call,d_call,cdr3_nt,cdr3_aa
-,TRBJ2-2,TRBV5-4,-,TGTGCCAGCAGCTTGGAACTAAACACCGGGGAGCTGTTTTTT,CASSLELNTGELFF
once,TRBJ2-1,TRBV28,TRBD1,TGTGCCAGCAGCTTCATGGGACAGACCAATGAGCAGTTCTTC,CASSFMGQTNEQFF
-,TRBJ2-3,TRBV19,-,TGTGCCAGTAGTATACAGGTGTTAACCACAGATACGCAGTATTTT,CASSIQVLTTDTQYF
-,TRBJ2-7,TRBV30,-,TGTGCCTGGAGTGAGACAAACTACGAGCAGTACTTC,CAWSETNYEQYF
-,TRBJ2-3,TRBV5-1,TRBD1,TGCGCCAGCAGTTACTCGGGACAGGGGAGAGATACGCAGTATTTT,CASSYSGQGRDTQYF
-,TRBJ1-1,TRBV4-3,-,TGCGCCAGCAGGGGGACAATAGACACTGAAGCTTTCTTT,CASRGTIDTEAFF
few,TRBJ2-7,TRBV9,TRBD1,TGTGCCAGCAGCGTAGCTGGGACAGGGGAAGCCGAGCAGTACTTC,CASSVAGTGEAEQYF
-,TRBJ2-1,TRBV28,-,TGTGCCAGTACAGAGTCCTCTTACAATGAGCAGTTCTTC,CASTESSYNEQFF
-,TRBJ1-1,TRBV20-1,-,TGCAGTGCTAGTGGAGCCGCGGAAATGAACACTGAAGCTTTCTTT,CSASGAAEMNTEAFF
-,TRBJ1-1,TRBV28,TRBD1,TGTGCCAGCAGTTTACTGACAGGGGAGGTGGCCGAAGCTTTCTTT,CASSLLTGEVAEAFF
-,TRBJ1-4,TRBV2,-,TGTGCCAGCAACTGGGCTTCGAAGGAAAAACTGTTTTTT,CASNWASKEKLFF
-,TRBJ2-7,TRBV18,-,TGTGCCAGCTCCCCTACGACAGGTTCCTACGAGCAGTACTTC,CASSPTTGSYEQYF
-,TRBJ2-1,TRBV4-3,-,TGCGCCAGCAGCCATCTAGGACAGGGCAAGGGAGGGAATGAGCAGTTCTTC,CASSHLGQGKGGNEQFF
once,TRBJ2-3,TRBV13,TRBD2,TGTGCCAGCAGACGCGGACTAGCGGAACTTACGCAGTATTTT,CASRRGLAELTQYF
-,TRBJ1-6,TRBV19,-,TGTGCCAGTAGTGTCCACCCCGGGCCCGGGAGTGGTTCACCCCTCCACTTT,CASSVHPGPGSGSPLHF
once,TRBJ1-1,TRBV11-3,-,TGTGCCAGCAGCCTACTTGTAGGGACGGCAGCGGGGGAAGCTTTCTTT,CASSLLVGTAAGEAFF
-,TRBJ1-5,TRBV30,-,TGTGCCTGGAGTGGGCAGACTCGACATCAGCCCCAGCATTTT,CAWSGQTRHQPQHF
-,TRBJ2-7,TRBV7-9,TRBD1,TGTGCCAGCAGCAAAATCCGGGACAGAGTTTACTTC,CASSKIRDRVYF
-,TRBJ1-5,TRBV28,-,TGTGCCAGCAGCACCGACAGGACAAATCAGCCCCAGCATTTT,CASSTDRTNQPQHF
-,TRBJ2-7,TRBV6-5,TRBD1,TGTGCCAGCAGTTTGACAGGGGCCAACATAGACGAGCAGTACTTC,CASSLTGANIDEQYF
few,TRBJ2-5,TRBV11-3,TRBD2,TGTGCCAGCAGCCCATTTAGCGGGAGAGGGGAGACCCAGTACTTC,CASSPFSGRGETQYF
once,TRBJ2-6,TRBV19,-,TGTGCCAGTAGTATGGCGGCGGTATCCTCTGGGGCCAACGTCCTGACTTTC,CASSMAAVSSGANVLTF
-,TRBJ2-5,TRBV6-1,TRBD2,TGTGCCAGCAGTGCCCCTAGGCTAGCGGGAGCACTGGAGACCCAGTACTTC,CASSAPRLAGALETQYF
few,TRBJ1-2,TRBV30,-,TGTGCCTGTACAGGGAAAACTAACTATGGCTACACCTTC,CACTGKTNYGYTF
-,TRBJ2-6,TRBV5-1,-,TGCGCCAGCAGCCTAACCAACTCTGGGGCCAACGTCCTGACTTTC,CASSLTNSGANVLTF
-,TRBJ2-5,TRBV6-1,-,TGTGCCAGCAGTGAACTCAGGGAGACCCAGTACTTC,CASSELRETQYF
few,TRBJ1-1,TRBV7-3,-,TGTGCCAGCAGACAGCTAATGAACACTGAAGCTTTCTTT,CASRQLMNTEAFF
-,TRBJ1-5,TRBV2,-,TGTGCCAGCAGGGACAACATCAATCAGCCCCAGCATTTT,CASRDNINQPQHF
-,TRBJ1-2,TRBV28,-,TGTGCCAGCAGCACCATTCAGGGTGATAACTATGGCTACACCTTC,CASSTIQGDNYGYTF